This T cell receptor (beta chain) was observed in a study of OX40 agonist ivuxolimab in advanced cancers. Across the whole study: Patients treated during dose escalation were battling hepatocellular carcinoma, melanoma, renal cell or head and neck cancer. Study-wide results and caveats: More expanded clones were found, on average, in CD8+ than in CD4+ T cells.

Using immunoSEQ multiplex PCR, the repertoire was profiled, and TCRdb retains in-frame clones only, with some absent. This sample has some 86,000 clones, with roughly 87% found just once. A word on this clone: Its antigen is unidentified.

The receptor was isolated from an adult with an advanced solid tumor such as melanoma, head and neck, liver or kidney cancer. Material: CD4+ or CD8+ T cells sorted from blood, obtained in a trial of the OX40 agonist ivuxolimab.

The CDR3 DNA reads as TGTGCCAGCAGCGTAGGTCAAAACGACCTATACGAGCAGTACTTC. This gives the protein CASSVGQNDLYEQYF. The chain is built from TRBV9 and TRBJ2-7; D call uncertain. From germline, CDR1 is SGDLS and CDR2 YYNGEE. The CDR3 runs 15 residues. The V end was cut by 0 bases, the J end by 4 bases, with 14 bases between.